These T cell receptor beta chains were read from a single sample in a study of cytomegalovirus exposure and HLA in healthy donors. Assay used: immunoSEQ multiplex PCR; TCRdb lists only in-frame clones, some missing. Counted here are 150,000 to 200,000 clones, 60% to 80% occurring once; the ten biggest clones make up roughly 13%. The sequencing sample was made of PBMCs. These receptors all stem from a man aged 50 to 60 in good health and CMV-seropositive. Both conserved end residues are trimmed from each CDR3. The order of the fields is CDR3 protein, V gene.

ASSQGRQPNTEAF	TRBV4-2
ASSEHRDLGYT	TRBV6-1
ASSLPQVRGYT	TRBV28
ASSQQGSFYGYT	TRBV6-1
AASEEGNTEAF	TRBV10-3
ASSFGTGTAEQY	TRBV5-5
ASSPHRGSGGAHEQY	TRBV28
ASSTFTGQENYGYT	TRBV5-4
ASSNLRGGRDTGELF	TRBV19
ASSFEGGGSTDTQY	TRBV5-1
ASSFRGGGTEAF	TRBV9
ASSQGGFTREQY	TRBV6-5
ASSLGDTLNTEAF	TRBV5-1
ASSQGQGGKAF	TRBV7-7
ASSPGLAGTDTQY	TRBV11-3
SVEQDYTDTQY	TRBV29-1